These T cell receptor beta chains were read from a single sample in a study of blood T cell repertoires in COVID-19. Sequenced by immunoSEQ multiplex PCR; TCRdb stores in-frame clones only, minus some. Among approximately 340,000 clones listed, roughly 90% were seen once. The sample consisted of PBMCs or T cells enriched from blood (not recorded which). These receptor sequences come from a woman aged 40 to 50 who had been exposed to COVID-19. The CDR3 runs from the conserved cysteine through the conserved F or W. Fields, in order: CDR3 protein, CDR3 DNA, CDR3 length, D gene, clone size, J gene, V gene. A D gene is named only where the DNA matches it firmly. Size values are once, few and many counts, or a class for expanded clones, and some rows have none.

CDR3aa: CSSRGGETQYF; CDR3nt: TGCAGTTCGAGGGGAGGGGAGACCCAGTACTTC; len: 11; d_gene: TRBD2; abundance: -; j_gene: TRBJ2-5; v_gene: TRBV29-1
CDR3aa: CASSLGTGASYEQYF; CDR3nt: TGTGCCAGCAGCTTAGGGACAGGGGCTAGCTACGAGCAGTACTTC; len: 15; d_gene: TRBD1; abundance: -; j_gene: TRBJ2-7; v_gene: TRBV7-8
CDR3aa: CASASERTAMNSPLHF; CDR3nt: TGTGCTAGTGCCTCAGAAAGGACAGCGATGAATTCACCCCTCCACTTT; len: 16; d_gene: -; abundance: few; j_gene: TRBJ1-6; v_gene: TRBV12-5
CDR3aa: CSVGGGGSGSGANVLTF; CDR3nt: TGCAGCGTTGGCGGGGGGGGATCGGGCTCTGGGGCCAACGTCCTGACTTTC; len: 17; d_gene: TRBD2; abundance: -; j_gene: TRBJ2-6; v_gene: TRBV29-1
CDR3aa: CSASPGLAGGGTQYF; CDR3nt: TGCAGTGCTAGTCCGGGACTAGCGGGAGGGGGGACCCAGTACTTC; len: 15; d_gene: TRBD2; abundance: -; j_gene: TRBJ2-5; v_gene: TRBV20-1
CDR3aa: CASSLDRGPYGYTF; CDR3nt: TGCGCCAGCAGCTTGGACAGGGGCCCCTATGGCTACACCTTC; len: 14; d_gene: TRBD1; abundance: once; j_gene: TRBJ1-2; v_gene: TRBV5-1
CDR3aa: CASSRTGVGQETQYF; CDR3nt: TGCGCCAGCAGCAGGACAGGGGTTGGACAAGAGACCCAGTACTTC; len: 15; d_gene: TRBD1; abundance: -; j_gene: TRBJ2-5; v_gene: TRBV5-1
CDR3aa: CSADPRGGGTSTDTQYF; CDR3nt: TGCAGCGCTGACCCTCGGGGCGGGGGAACTAGCACAGATACGCAGTATTTT; len: 17; d_gene: TRBD2; abundance: -; j_gene: TRBJ2-3; v_gene: TRBV29-1
CDR3aa: CASRQGARGYTF; CDR3nt: TGTGCCAGCAGACAGGGGGCACGGGGCTACACCTTC; len: 12; d_gene: TRBD1; abundance: -; j_gene: TRBJ1-2; v_gene: TRBV19
CDR3aa: CASSVDGRGQETQYF; CDR3nt: TGTGCCAGCAGCGTAGATGGCAGAGGGCAAGAGACCCAGTACTTC; len: 15; d_gene: -; abundance: -; j_gene: TRBJ2-5; v_gene: TRBV9
CDR3aa: CASSLSAGSTYEQYF; CDR3nt: TGTGCCAGCAGCTTGTCGGCAGGGTCGACCTACGAGCAGTACTTC; len: 15; d_gene: -; abundance: -; j_gene: TRBJ2-7; v_gene: TRBV7-2
CDR3aa: CASSLEAKAFF; CDR3nt: TGTGCCAGCAGCTTGGAGGCGAAAGCTTTCTTT; len: 11; d_gene: -; abundance: -; j_gene: TRBJ1-1; v_gene: TRBV11-3
CDR3aa: CASSETGTGGTGELFF; CDR3nt: TGTGCCAGCAGTGAAACCGGGACAGGGGGGACCGGGGAGCTGTTTTTT; len: 16; d_gene: TRBD1; abundance: -; j_gene: TRBJ2-2; v_gene: TRBV6-1
CDR3aa: CASRGRAGSYEQYF; CDR3nt: TGTGCCAGTAGGGGTAGGGCGGGGAGCTACGAGCAGTACTTC; len: 14; d_gene: -; abundance: -; j_gene: TRBJ2-7; v_gene: TRBV19
CDR3aa: CATSGLAGVVDEQFF; CDR3nt: TGTGCCACCAGTGGACTAGCGGGAGTAGTCGATGAGCAGTTCTTC; len: 15; d_gene: TRBD2; abundance: -; j_gene: TRBJ2-1; v_gene: TRBV24-1
CDR3aa: CASSQAISTGELFF; CDR3nt: TGTGCCAGCAGCCAAGCTATTTCCACCGGGGAGCTGTTTTTT; len: 14; d_gene: -; abundance: -; j_gene: TRBJ2-2; v_gene: TRBV14